The T cell receptor (beta chain) under discussion was sequenced for a study of blood T cell repertoires in COVID-19. About the study: Samples came from the United States, Italy and Spain, spanning acute and convalescent COVID-19. The analysed material was cDNA or gDNA that came from T cells, B-cell-depleted T cells, or PBMCs.

Original processing notes: Estimates of nucleated cell counts were drawn from the amplification of reference gene primers. The protocol was immunoSEQ multiplex PCR, while the TCRdb copy is restricted to in-frame clones and leaves out a portion. That table gives V, J and clone size, and the DNA gave D and trimming. This table has about 41,000 clones, 70% to 90% appearing once. V lost 0 bases to trimming and J lost 4 bases, with 9 bases between them. This CDR3 is 14 amino acids long. In germline, CDR1 is MNHEY, CDR2 SVGAGI. The TCR was taken from a man aged 55 to 70 with acute or convalescent COVID-19. Sequenced: peripheral blood. The gene calls are TRBV6-5 and TRBJ1-2; tentative D call: TRBD1 (6 bases). CDR3 in amino acids: CASSYSGGGYGYTF. The DNA for the CDR3 is TGTGCCAGCAGTTACTCAGGGGGGGGCTATGGCTACACCTTC.